This entry lists 28 T cell receptor beta chains sequenced from one sample in a study of T cell repertoires in cytomegalovirus infection (dated by TCRdb to about 2019). The run used an Illumina HiSeq 1500. TCRdb took the public reads, trimmed them with fastp at Q25, ran MiXCR for clone calling and kept in-frame beta chains. Records with the same CDR3 protein are collapsed into one entry carrying the most frequent genes and DNA. The sample contains about 600,000 distinct CDR3 sequences, 20% to 25% of them found a single time. The ten largest clones add up to 7% to 9% of the sample. The sequenced sample consisted of CD8+ T cells from PBMCs. These receptors came from a human donor in good health (CMV status not recorded). Some clones in this sample may be carry-over from other donors' samples.

The V and J genes are TRBV2 and TRBJ1-3; possibly TRBD1 for D (5 bases). CDR1 SNHLY and CDR2 FYNNEI come from the germline V gene. Trimming pared 2 bases from V and 6 bases from J, leaving 17 bases between. The CDR3 length is 16 residues. This CDR3 reads CASSEWETVGENTIYF. CDR3 nucleotides: TGTGCCAGCAGTGAATGGGAGACAGTCGGCGAAAACACCATATATTTT.

This clonotype showed up many times. This sequence joins TRBV7-2 and TRBJ2-7; 10 positions agree with TRBD1. CDR3 length equals 14 residues. The ends lost 5 bases at V and 2 bases at J; junction bases unmatched: 3. CDR1 and CDR2 from the germline V gene are SGHTA and FQGNSA. The CDR3, as DNA: TGTGCCAGCAGCCGAGGACAGGGGGCCTACGAGCAGTACGTC. Translating it yields CASSRGQGAYEQYV.

This clonotype was seen only a few times. At one boundary the junction diverges from the germline segment, which might be a read error. The V call is TRBV29-1, the J call TRBJ2-1; 10 bases align to TRBD1. Germline V gene data show CDR1 as SQVTM and CDR2 as ANQGSEA. CDR3 length equals 11 residues. CDR3 residues: CSVTPDRGRLF. The CDR3 coding sequence is TGCAGCGTTACTCCGGACAGGGGGAGGCTCTTC.

Notes on this clonotype: A clone one base away is much larger, so this may be a read error. The chain is built from TRBV7-4 and TRBJ2-1; 10 bases are shared with TRBD1. The CDR3 has 15 amino acids. In germline, CDR1 is SGHVT, CDR2 SQSDAQ. After removal of 6 bases from V and 2 bases from J, the junction contained 4 bases not matched to a gene. CDR3: CASRTGTGAYNEQFF. The CDR3 nucleotides are TGTGCCAGCAGAACCGGGACAGGGGCCTACAATGAGCAGTTCTTC.

The chain links TRBV6-8 to TRBJ2-1; D unresolved. Germline CDR1 MNHGY, CDR2 SAAAGT. V was clipped by 2 bases and J by 6 bases, with 5 bases between them. The CDR3 spans 12 residues. The CDR3 is CASSYVFNEQFF. The CDR3, as DNA: TGTGCCAGCAGTTACGTCTTCAATGAGCAGTTCTTC.

This chain connects TRBV7-9 to TRBJ1-2, with 11 nucleotides matching TRBD1. The CDR3 consists of 17 residues. After removal of 4 bases from V and 7 bases from J, the junction contained 14 bases not matched to a gene. The germline CDR1 and CDR2 sequences are SEHNR and FQNEAQ (reference sequence). CDR3 in DNA: TGTGCCAGCAGCTCGACGGGACAGGGGGGGATTTTTAGTGGCTACACCTTC. Translating it yields CASSSTGQGGIFSGYTF.

This clonotype has more than one count but fewer than ten. The chain recombines TRBV7-6 with TRBJ1-5; D gene ambiguous. Germline lookup yields CDR1 SGHVS and CDR2 FNYEAQ. The CDR3 sequence is 14 residues long. Trimming removed 1 base from V and 4 bases from J, with 8 bases in between. CDR3 nucleotide sequence: TGTGCCAGCAGCTTAGAACAGTGGAATCAGCCCCAGCATTTT. It is translated as CASSLEQWNQPQHF.

The chain carries TRBV7-4 and TRBJ2-1; 9 bases map to TRBD2. Germline V gene lookup returns CDR1 SGHVT and CDR2 SQSDAQ. Trimming took 5 bases from V and 8 from J; bases not matched to a gene: 13. The CDR3 is 16 residues long. CDR3 protein: CASSTPGLARGDEQFF. For the CDR3, the DNA is TGTGCCAGCAGCACCCCCGGACTAGCGAGGGGCGATGAGCAGTTCTTC.

V gene TRBV14 combines with J gene TRBJ1-4; no firm D call. Germline CDR1 reads SGHDN; CDR2 reads FVKESK. Trimming took off 3 bases at V and 6 bases at J, with 23 bases between the two ends. The CDR3 covers 18 residues. The CDR3 DNA reads as TGTGCCAGCAGCCACAATCCGGTGGGAGTGGGCCCAGATGAAAAACTGTTTTTT. This codes for CASSHNPVGVGPDEKLFF.

This clonotype showed up many times. The rearrangement links TRBV7-6 to TRBJ2-1; 9 bases fit TRBD2. V shed 1 base and J 10 bases; nucleotides not matched to a gene: 8. The CDR3 contains 15 residues. Germline V gene sequence: CDR1 SGHVS, CDR2 FNYEAQ. The CDR3 loop reads CASSLEGGGAREQFF. The CDR3, as DNA: TGTGCCAGCAGCTTAGAGGGCGGGGGGGCAAGGGAGCAGTTCTTC. The full variable domain, with the rest looked up from reference TRBV7-6 and TRBJ2-1, is GAGVSQSPRYKVTKRGQDVALRCDPISGHVSLYWYRQALGQGPEFLTYFNYEAQQDKSGLPNDRFSAERPEGSISTLTIQRTEQRDSAMYRCASSLEGGGAREQFFGPGTRLTVL.

This clonotype was observed a few times. The chain couples TRBV6-2 or TRBV6-3 to TRBJ2-5, with a weak D call TRBD2 (5 bases). There are 13 residues in the CDR3. CDR1 MNHEY and CDR2 SVGEGT come from the germline V gene. V was clipped by 1 base and J by 5 bases, with 8 bases between them. CDR3 sequence: CASSYLGSETQYF. The CDR3 nucleotides read TGTGCCAGCAGTTACTTGGGGAGCGAGACCCAGTACTTC.

About this clonotype: A read error may be the cause here, since a much bigger clone is one base away. The CDR3 nucleotides are TGTGCCAGCAGACCCTACAGGTCCCAAGAGACCCAGTACTTC. Its translation: CASRPYRSQETQYF. This chain uses TRBV7-9 with TRBJ2-5; the D gene is possibly TRBD1 (5 bases). This CDR3 contains 14 residues. Deletions cut 6 bases from V and 1 base from J, with 12 bases between. Germline V CDR1 and CDR2: SEHNR, FQNEAQ (reference sequence).

The rearrangement links TRBV27 to TRBJ2-3; maybe TRBD2 (5 bases). Germline V gene data show CDR1 as MNHEY and CDR2 as SMNVEV (reference sequence). Trimming took off 3 bases at V and 7 bases at J, with 8 bases between the two ends. This CDR3 contains 12 residues. The CDR3 loop is CASSFDGNTQYF. The CDR3 coding sequence is TGTGCCAGCAGTTTCGACGGGAATACGCAGTATTTT.

V and J are TRBV7-9 and TRBJ2-2, with D perhaps given as TRBD1 or TRBD2 (5 bases each). Trimming removed 5 bases from V and 6 bases from J, with 13 bases in between. Germline values: CDR1 SEHNR, CDR2 FQNEAQ (reference sequence). This CDR3 comprises 14 residues. CDR3 residues: CASSPRDPPGELFF. The CDR3 DNA is TGTGCCAGCAGCCCTCGGGACCCACCCGGGGAGCTGTTTTTT.

The chain couples TRBV7-3 to TRBJ1-4; 7 nucleotides match TRBD1. Per the germline V gene, CDR1 is SGHTA and CDR2 is FQGTGA. J gave up 8 bases and V 2 bases, and 8 bases lay outside the gene matches. The CDR3 loop spans 15 amino acids. CDR3 loop: CASSLVGQVEEKLFF. In DNA form, the CDR3 reads TGTGCCAGCAGCTTAGTCGGACAGGTGGAAGAAAAACTGTTTTTT.

Many counts were recorded for this clonotype. V usage is TRBV19 and J usage is TRBJ2-1; 8 bases line up with TRBD2. CDR1 and CDR2 from the germline V gene are LNHDA and SQIVND (reference sequence). The CDR3 contains 15 residues. V lost 1 base and J lost 1; bases outside the gene matches: 0. The CDR3 spells CASSIAGGSYNEQFF. Written as DNA, the CDR3 is TGTGCCAGTAGTATAGCGGGGGGGTCCTACAATGAGCAGTTCTTC.

This clonotype showed up many times. The chain carries TRBV12-3 or TRBV12-4 and TRBJ2-1, with 8 bases identical to TRBD2. The CDR3 length is 20 residues. V was pared by 3 bases and J by 1 base, with 17 bases of the junction left unmatched. This CDR3 reads CASSLPGENRGGLSYNEQFF. CDR3 nucleotide sequence: TGTGCCAGCAGTTTGCCCGGGGAGAACCGGGGGGGGTTATCCTACAATGAGCAGTTCTTC.

The J gene is TRBJ2-3, the V gene TRBV24-1; TRBD1 agrees at 8 bases. The CDR3 totals 16 residues. Looked up from germline, CDR1 is KGHDR and CDR2 is SFDVKD. The V segment lost 0 bases and the J segment 2 bases; nucleotides outside the gene matches: 3. The CDR3 reads CATSDLQGAFTDTQYF. DNA of the CDR3: TGTGCCACCAGTGATTTGCAGGGGGCCTTCACAGATACGCAGTATTTT.

The CDR3 coding sequence is TGTGCCAGCAGCCGGACAGCGGGGGCCGGAGAGACCCAGTACTTC. This codes for CASSRTAGAGETQYF. The chain links TRBV2 to TRBJ2-5, with 8 bases matching TRBD2. Per germline, CDR1 SNHLY and CDR2 FYNNEI. V was clipped by 6 bases and J by 4 bases; unmatched bases: 10. The CDR3 has 15 residues. Filled out from reference TRBV2 and TRBJ2-5, the complete variable domain reads EPEVTQTPSHQVTQMGQEVILRCVPISNHLYFYWYRQILGQKVEFLVSFYNNEISEKSEIFDDQFSVERPDGSNFTLKIRSTKLEDSAMYFCASSRTAGAGETQYFGPGTRLLVL.

The chain recombines TRBV20-1 with TRBJ1-2; a possible D gene is TRBD1 (6 bases). In germline, CDR1 is DFQATT, CDR2 SNEGSKA (reference sequence). V lost 5 bases to trimming and J lost 5 bases, with 21 bases between them. The CDR3 length is 15 residues. In nucleotides, the CDR3 is TGCAGTGCTCTTCCACTGGACAGCCCGGGGTATGGCTACACCTTC. Translation: CSALPLDSPGYGYTF.

The V call is TRBV19, the J call TRBJ2-7; D is unresolved. This CDR3 spans 11 amino acids. With 9 bases removed from V and 4 bases from J, the gap between germline ends came to 10 bases. Germline V gene sequence: CDR1 LNHDA, CDR2 SQIVND (reference sequence). The CDR3 DNA sequence: TGTGCCAGCCAGGTCAGATACGAGCAGTACTTC. Its translation is CASQVRYEQYF.

Only a few counts were recorded for this clonotype. The chain uses TRBV7-2 and TRBJ2-7; the D gene is possibly TRBD1 (6 bases). The V gene's germline CDR1 is SGHTA and CDR2 FQGNSA. The CDR3 has 15 residues. The V and J ends lost 5 bases and 4 bases respectively, with 18 bases between them. The CDR3 nucleotides are TGTGCCAGCAGCCCCGGCAGGGGTCCGTCTTACGAGCAGTACGTC. Amino acids: CASSPGRGPSYEQYV.

Ten or more counts support this clonotype. The rearrangement links TRBV12-3 or TRBV12-4 to TRBJ2-1; 7 positions match TRBD2. Trimming cost V 4 bases and J 10 bases; bases outside gene matches: 10. The CDR3 extends over 14 amino acids. The CDR3 loop reads CASSWGGGLGEQFF. CDR3 in DNA: TGTGCCAGCAGTTGGGGCGGGGGTCTAGGCGAGCAGTTCTTC.

This clonotype appeared a few times. The CDR3 coding sequence is TGTGCCAGCGACAGACCCAGCTCTGGGGCCAACGTCCTGACTTTC. Translation: CASDRPSSGANVLTF. The chain joins TRBV28 to TRBJ2-6; TRBD1 might be the D (5 bases). The CDR3 is made up of 15 amino acids. V was trimmed by 8 bases and J by 0 bases, leaving 11 bases between them. Germline CDR1 reads MDHEN; CDR2 reads SYDVKM.

CDR3 in amino acids: CSAREGQVAFF. As DNA, the CDR3 is TGCAGTGCTAGGGAAGGACAGGTAGCTTTCTTT. This chain links TRBV20-1 with TRBJ1-1; 7 nucleotides align to TRBD1. The J segment lost 10 bases and the V segment lost 3 bases, leaving 5 bases of the junction unmatched. The germline V gene has CDR1 DFQATT and CDR2 SNEGSKA (reference sequence). The CDR3 contains 11 residues.

This clonotype appeared a few times. The chain carries TRBV5-1 and TRBJ2-6, with D unresolved. The length of the CDR3 is 14 residues. V was trimmed by 8 bases and J by 2 bases, leaving 11 bases between them. CDR1 SGHRS and CDR2 YFSETQ come from the germline V gene. CDR3 in DNA: TGCGCCAGTAGCAACTGGGCTGGGGCCAACGTCCTGACTTTC. This gives the protein CASSNWAGANVLTF.

Of note for this clonotype: Given a much more abundant clone one base away, this may be a read error. The chain uses TRBV19 and TRBJ1-2; D not certain. V shed 7 bases and J shed 4 bases, with 10 bases lying between them. The CDR3 contains 12 residues. The germline V gene has CDR1 LNHDA and CDR2 SQIVND (reference sequence). DNA for the CDR3: TGTGCCAGTACGTCACAGATCTATGGCTACACCTTC. Translation: CASTSQIYGYTF.

This clonotype turned up a few times. J is TRBJ2-3 and V is TRBV4-3; D is ambiguous. CDR1 LGHNA and CDR2 YSLEER come from the germline V gene. V gave up 0 bases and J gave up 3 bases, with 10 bases separating them. The CDR3 is 15 residues long. CDR3 nucleotide sequence: TGCGCCAGCAGCCAAGATGCCGACACTACAGATACGCAGTATTTT. Translating it yields CASSQDADTTDTQYF.